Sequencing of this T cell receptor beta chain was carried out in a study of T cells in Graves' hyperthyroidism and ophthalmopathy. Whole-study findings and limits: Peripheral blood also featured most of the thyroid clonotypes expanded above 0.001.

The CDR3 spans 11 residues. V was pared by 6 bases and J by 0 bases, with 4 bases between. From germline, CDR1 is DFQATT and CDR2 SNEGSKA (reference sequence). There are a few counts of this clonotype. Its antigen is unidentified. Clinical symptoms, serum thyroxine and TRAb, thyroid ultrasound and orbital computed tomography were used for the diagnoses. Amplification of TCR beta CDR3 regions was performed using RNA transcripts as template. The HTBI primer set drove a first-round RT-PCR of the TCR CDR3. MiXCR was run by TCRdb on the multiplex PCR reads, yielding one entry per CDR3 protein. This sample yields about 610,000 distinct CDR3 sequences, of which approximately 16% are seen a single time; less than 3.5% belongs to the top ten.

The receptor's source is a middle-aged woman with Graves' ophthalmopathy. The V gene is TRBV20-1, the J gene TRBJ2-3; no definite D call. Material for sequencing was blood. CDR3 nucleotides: TGCAGTGCCCGGAGCACAGATACGCAGTATTTT. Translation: CSARSTDTQYF.